A single sample gave rise to the 14 T cell receptor beta chains below, sequenced in a study of control samples from healthy donors and cancer patients. TCRdb's copy holds only in-frame clones and misses some; the assay was immunoSEQ multiplex PCR. The sample includes a few hundred thousand clones, 90% of them seen just once. The source material was PBMCs. Source of these receptors: a man aged 40-55 years with head and neck cancer.

The V call is TRBV6-4, the J call TRBJ2-2; D is unclear. CDR1 is MRHNA and CDR2 is SNTAGT in the germline V gene. V was shortened by 7 bases and J by 6 bases, with 18 bases between the two germline ends. CDR3 length equals 15 residues. CDR3 protein: CASKFSVGVSGELFF. CDR3 nucleotide sequence: TGTGCCAGCAAATTCTCAGTTGGGGTATCCGGGGAGCTGTTTTTT.

V and J are TRBV19 and TRBJ1-1; D remains ambiguous. The CDR3 has 15 amino acids. Germline V gene lookup returns CDR1 LNHDA and CDR2 SQIVND (reference sequence). V lost 2 bases, J lost 0 bases, and 10 bases lay in between. The CDR3 sequence is CASSISRTVNTEAFF. The CDR3 coding sequence is TGTGCCAGTAGTATATCTAGGACGGTGAACACTGAAGCTTTCTTT.

This clone was counted once. The chain uses TRBV7-2 and TRBJ1-5; TRBD1 matches 8 bases. Germline CDR1 SGHTA, CDR2 FQGNSA. The CDR3 has 14 amino acids. V gave up 1 base and J gave up 6 bases; unmatched junction bases: 2. CDR3: CASSLGQGAQPQHF. As DNA, the CDR3 is TGTGCCAGCAGCTTAGGCCAGGGGGCTCAGCCCCAGCATTTT.

The J gene is TRBJ2-7, the V gene TRBV12-3 or TRBV12-4, with D perhaps matching TRBD2 (6 bases). The V and J ends lost 0 bases and 7 bases respectively, with 10 bases between them. CDR3 length: 13 residues. This chain's CDR3 is CASSLAGGLEQYF. In nucleotides, the CDR3 is TGTGCCAGCAGTTTAGCCGGAGGGTTAGAGCAGTACTTC.

The J gene is TRBJ2-3, the V gene TRBV29-1; 7 bases fit TRBD1. The V gene's germline CDR1 is SQVTM and CDR2 ANQGSEA. The V gene end was trimmed by 3 bases and the J gene end by 5 bases; junction bases not matched to a gene: 5. The CDR3 totals 13 residues. The CDR3 DNA is TGCAGCGTTGATCACAGGGGTGGAGATACGCAGTATTTT. It is translated as CSVDHRGGDTQYF.

The rearrangement joins TRBV3-1 (or the pseudogene TRBV3-2) to TRBJ1-5; 8 bases are a match to TRBD1. In germline, CDR1 is LGHDT, CDR2 YNNKEL (reference sequence). There are 15 residues in the CDR3. Trimming at V came to 2 bases and at J to 5 bases, leaving 5 bases not matched to a gene. DNA of the CDR3: TGTGCCAGCAGCCAAACCGGACAGGGCGATCAGCCCCAGCATTTT. Its protein product is CASSQTGQGDQPQHF.

The chain carries TRBV6-6 and TRBJ1-1; possibly TRBD1 for D (5 bases). The CDR3 is 11 amino acids. With 10 bases removed from V and 8 bases from J, the gap between germline ends came to 14 bases. From germline, CDR1 is MNHNY and CDR2 SVGAGI (reference sequence). CDR3 in DNA: TGTGCCACCGGGGGACGGGGAGAAGCTTTCTTT. Protein product: CATGGRGEAFF.

The chain employs TRBV6-1 and TRBJ2-3; no clear D gene. Germline CDR1 is MNHNS and CDR2 is SASEGT. V gave up 3 bases and J gave up 4 bases, with 17 bases separating them. The CDR3 has 16 residues. CDR3 sequence reads: CASSDQGRPYADTQYF. The CDR3 nucleotides are TGTGCCAGCAGTGACCAAGGCAGACCCTATGCAGATACGCAGTATTTT.

V usage is TRBV27 and J usage is TRBJ2-3, with D hard to call. Deletions cut 6 bases from V and 4 bases from J, with 11 bases between. The CDR3 is made up of 13 amino acids. Germline values: CDR1 MNHEY, CDR2 SMNVEV (reference sequence). CDR3 residues: CASSPRAPDTQYF. The CDR3 bases are TGTGCCAGCAGCCCCCGGGCCCCAGATACGCAGTATTTT.

This clone appeared a few times. One end of the junction is discordant with germline, which a read error may explain. The chain couples TRBV14 to TRBJ1-2; TRBD1 matches 8 bases. The CDR3 loop spans 12 amino acids. Germline V lookup: CDR1 SGHDN, CDR2 FVKESK. CDR3 sequence reads: CASSQSRDRLSF. The CDR3 DNA sequence: TGTGCCAGCAGCCAATCCCGGGACAGGCTCTCCTTC.

The chain employs TRBV19 and TRBJ2-7, with D hard to call. V was pared by 5 bases and J by 3 bases, with 8 bases between. Germline V gene data show CDR1 as LNHDA and CDR2 as SQIVND (reference sequence). This CDR3 contains 12 residues. CDR3: CASSFRDYEQYF. CDR3 nucleotide sequence: TGTGCCAGTAGTTTTAGGGACTACGAGCAGTACTTC.

In its sample, this clone was seen once. V and J are TRBV28 and TRBJ2-5; 9 positions match TRBD2. Unmatched junction bases numbered 7, after V lost 4 bases and J lost 1 base. The germline V gene has CDR1 MDHEN and CDR2 SYDVKM. The CDR3 extends over 16 amino acids. The CDR3 DNA is TGTGCCAGCAGTTATATTCGGACTAGCGTCCAAGAGACCCAGTACTTC. Translation gives CASSYIRTSVQETQYF.

V is TRBV7-8 and J is TRBJ1-6; D gene uncertain. CDR1 and CDR2 (germline): SGHVS, FQNEAQ. This CDR3 is 17 amino acids long. V was clipped by 1 base and J by 0 bases, with 10 bases between them. The CDR3 DNA is TGTGCCAGCAGCTTAGTCGCTTTGAGCTCCTATAATTCACCCCTCCACTTT. This sequence encodes CASSLVALSSYNSPLHF.

The CDR3 nucleotides read TGTGCCAGCAGCCCCAGACAGACGGCTGGAAACACCATATATTTT. Protein sequence: CASSPRQTAGNTIYF. The genes are TRBV7-2 and TRBJ1-3; maybe TRBD1 (5 bases). The CDR3 runs 15 residues. Germline V CDR1 and CDR2: SGHTA, FQGNSA. Trimming pared 5 bases from V and 2 bases from J, leaving 13 bases between.